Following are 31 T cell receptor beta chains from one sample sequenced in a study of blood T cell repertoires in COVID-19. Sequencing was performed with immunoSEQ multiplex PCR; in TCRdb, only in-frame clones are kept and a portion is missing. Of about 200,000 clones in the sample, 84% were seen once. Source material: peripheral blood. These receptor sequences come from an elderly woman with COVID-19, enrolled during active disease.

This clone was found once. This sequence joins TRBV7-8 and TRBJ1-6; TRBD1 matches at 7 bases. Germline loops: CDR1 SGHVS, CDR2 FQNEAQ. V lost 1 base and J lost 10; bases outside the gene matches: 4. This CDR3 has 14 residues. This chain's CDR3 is CASSLDTGESPLHF. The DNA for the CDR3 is TGTGCCAGCAGCTTAGATACAGGGGAATCACCCCTCCACTTT.

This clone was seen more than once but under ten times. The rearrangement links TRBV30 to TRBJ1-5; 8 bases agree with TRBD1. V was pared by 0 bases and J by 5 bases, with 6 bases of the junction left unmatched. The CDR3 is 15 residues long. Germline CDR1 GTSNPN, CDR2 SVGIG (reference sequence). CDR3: CAWSVPRGHDQPQHF. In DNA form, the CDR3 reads TGTGCCTGGAGTGTACCCAGGGGGCACGATCAGCCCCAGCATTTT.

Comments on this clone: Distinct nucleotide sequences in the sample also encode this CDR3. Written as DNA, the CDR3 is TGTGCCAGCAGCCAAGGACAGGGAAATTCACCCCTCCACTTT. Translated, it gives CASSQGQGNSPLHF. The chain uses TRBV3-1 (or the pseudogene TRBV3-2) and TRBJ1-6; 7 bases fit TRBD1. The CDR3 totals 14 residues. V was pared by 1 base and J by 7 bases, with 1 base of the junction left unmatched. Germline V gene sequence: CDR1 LGHDT, CDR2 YNNKEL (reference sequence).

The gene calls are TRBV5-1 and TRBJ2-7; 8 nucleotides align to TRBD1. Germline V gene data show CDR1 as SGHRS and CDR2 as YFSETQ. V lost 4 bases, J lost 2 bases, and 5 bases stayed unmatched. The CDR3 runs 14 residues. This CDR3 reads CASSADRVTYEQYF. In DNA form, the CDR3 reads TGCGCCAGCAGCGCGGACAGGGTAACCTACGAGCAGTACTTC.

CDR3: CSASGRARGNTIYF. The CDR3 DNA follows: TGCAGTGCTAGTGGCAGGGCTCGGGGAAACACCATATATTTT. The chain links TRBV20-1 to TRBJ1-3, with D possibly being TRBD1 (5 bases). In germline, CDR1 is DFQATT, CDR2 SNEGSKA (reference sequence). V was trimmed by 3 bases and J by 4 bases, leaving 13 bases between them. This CDR3 has 14 residues.

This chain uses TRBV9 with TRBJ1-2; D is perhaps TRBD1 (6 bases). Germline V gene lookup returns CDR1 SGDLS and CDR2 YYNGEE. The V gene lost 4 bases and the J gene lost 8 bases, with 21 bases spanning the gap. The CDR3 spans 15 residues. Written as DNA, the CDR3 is TGTGCCAGCAGCTTCGAGACAGGTTACCGTGAGGGCTACACCTTC. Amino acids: CASSFETGYREGYTF.

CDR3 amino acids: CASSPRQGNYGYTF. The CDR3 coding sequence is TGTGCCAGCTCACCAAGACAGGGAAACTATGGCTACACCTTC. The chain links TRBV18 to TRBJ1-2; 7 bases match TRBD1. There are 14 residues in the CDR3. Germline V gene lookup returns CDR1 KGHSH and CDR2 LQKENI. V gave up 2 bases and J gave up 2 bases; unmatched junction bases: 2.

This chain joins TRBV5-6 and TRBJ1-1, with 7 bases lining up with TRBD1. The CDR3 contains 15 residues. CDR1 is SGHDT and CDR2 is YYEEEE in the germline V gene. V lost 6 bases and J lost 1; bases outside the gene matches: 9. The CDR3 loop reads CASNVPGQSNTEAFF. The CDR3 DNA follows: TGTGCCAGCAACGTACCGGGACAGTCGAACACTGAAGCTTTCTTT.

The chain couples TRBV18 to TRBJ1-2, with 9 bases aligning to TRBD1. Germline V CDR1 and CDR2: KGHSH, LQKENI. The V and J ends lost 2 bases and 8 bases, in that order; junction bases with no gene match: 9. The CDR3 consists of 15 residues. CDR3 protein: CASSPTLQGARGYTF. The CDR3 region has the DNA TGTGCCAGCTCACCAACGTTACAGGGGGCACGGGGCTACACCTTC.

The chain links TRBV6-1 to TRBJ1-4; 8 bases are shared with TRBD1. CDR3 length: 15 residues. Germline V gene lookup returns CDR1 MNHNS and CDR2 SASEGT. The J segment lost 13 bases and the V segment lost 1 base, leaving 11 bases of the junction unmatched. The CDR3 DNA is TGTGCCAGCAGTGAAGGGAGGGGACAGGACATGCGACTGTTTTTT. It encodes CASSEGRGQDMRLFF.

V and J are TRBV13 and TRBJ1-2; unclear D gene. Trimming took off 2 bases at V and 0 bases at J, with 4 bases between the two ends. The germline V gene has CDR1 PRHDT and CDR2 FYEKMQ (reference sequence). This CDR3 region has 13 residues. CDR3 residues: CASSLRANYGYTF. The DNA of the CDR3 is TGTGCCAGCAGCTTACGTGCTAACTATGGCTACACCTTC.

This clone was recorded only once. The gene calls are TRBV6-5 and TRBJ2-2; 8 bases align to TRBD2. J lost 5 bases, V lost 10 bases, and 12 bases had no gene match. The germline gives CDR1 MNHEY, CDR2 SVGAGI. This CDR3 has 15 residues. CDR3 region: CATTRGLAATGELFF. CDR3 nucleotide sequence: TGTGCCACCACCCGCGGACTAGCAGCTACCGGGGAGCTGTTTTTT.

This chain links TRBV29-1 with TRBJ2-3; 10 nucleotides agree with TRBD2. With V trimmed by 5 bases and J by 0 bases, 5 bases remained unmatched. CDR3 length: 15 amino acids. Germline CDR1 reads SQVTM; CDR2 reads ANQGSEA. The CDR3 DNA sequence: TGCAGCGTTTCGGAGACTAGCGGGAGCACAGATACGCAGTATTTT. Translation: CSVSETSGSTDTQYF.

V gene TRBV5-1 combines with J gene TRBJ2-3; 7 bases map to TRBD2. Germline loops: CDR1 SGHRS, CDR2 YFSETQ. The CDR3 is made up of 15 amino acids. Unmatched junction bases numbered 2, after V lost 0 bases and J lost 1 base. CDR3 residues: CASSLALAGTDTQYF. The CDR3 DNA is TGCGCCAGCAGCTTGGCCCTAGCGGGCACAGATACGCAGTATTTT.

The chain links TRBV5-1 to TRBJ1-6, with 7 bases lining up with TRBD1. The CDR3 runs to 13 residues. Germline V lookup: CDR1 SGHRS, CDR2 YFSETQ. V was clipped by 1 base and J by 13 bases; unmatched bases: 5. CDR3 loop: CASSLSDRAPLHF. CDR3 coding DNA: TGCGCCAGCAGCTTGTCAGACAGGGCTCCCCTCCACTTT.

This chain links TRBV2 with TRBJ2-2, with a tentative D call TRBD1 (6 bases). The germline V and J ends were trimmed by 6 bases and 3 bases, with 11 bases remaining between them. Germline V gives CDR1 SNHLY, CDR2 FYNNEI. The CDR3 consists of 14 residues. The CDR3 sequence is CASRTGLDTGELFF. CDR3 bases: TGTGCCAGCAGAACAGGGTTGGACACCGGGGAGCTGTTTTTT.

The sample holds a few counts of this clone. CDR3 sequence (DNA): TGTGCCAGCAGAGCGAGGGAAAGCTCTGGAAACACCATATATTTT. It specifies CASRARESSGNTIYF. The chain uses TRBV2 and TRBJ1-3; D ambiguous. The CDR3 is 15 residues long. CDR1 SNHLY and CDR2 FYNNEI come from the germline V gene. Trimming stripped 6 bases from V and 0 bases from J, with 12 bases between.

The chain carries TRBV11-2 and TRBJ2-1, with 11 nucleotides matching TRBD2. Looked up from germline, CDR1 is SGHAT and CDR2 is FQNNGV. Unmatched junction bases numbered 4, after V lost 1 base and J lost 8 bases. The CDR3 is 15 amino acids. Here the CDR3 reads CASSLGSGRADEQFF. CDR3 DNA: TGTGCCAGCAGCTTAGGTAGCGGGAGGGCCGATGAGCAGTTCTTC.

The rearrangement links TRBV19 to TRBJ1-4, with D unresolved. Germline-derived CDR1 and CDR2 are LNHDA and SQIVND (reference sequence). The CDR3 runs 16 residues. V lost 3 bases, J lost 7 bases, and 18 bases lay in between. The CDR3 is CASSMAFGERSEKLFF. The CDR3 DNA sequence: TGTGCCAGTAGTATGGCGTTCGGGGAGAGGAGTGAAAAACTGTTTTTT. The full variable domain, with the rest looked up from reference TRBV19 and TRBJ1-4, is DGGITQSPKYLFRKEGQNVTLSCEQNLNHDAMYWYRQDPGQGLRLIYYSQIVNDFQKGDIAEGYSVSREKKESFPLTVTSAQKNPTAFYLCASSMAFGERSEKLFFGSGTQLSVL.

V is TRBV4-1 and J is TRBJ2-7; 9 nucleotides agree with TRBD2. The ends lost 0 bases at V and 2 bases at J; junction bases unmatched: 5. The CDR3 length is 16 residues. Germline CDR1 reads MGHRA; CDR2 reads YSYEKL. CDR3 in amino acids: CASSQERRGGPYEQYF. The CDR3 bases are TGCGCCAGCAGCCAAGAGAGGCGGGGGGGCCCCTACGAGCAGTACTTC.

The CDR3 is CASSESPSARTEAFF. The CDR3 DNA reads TGCGCCAGCAGTGAGTCCCCCAGCGCTCGGACTGAAGCTTTCTTT. V usage is TRBV10-1 and J usage is TRBJ1-1; D is ambiguous. V dropped 0 bases and J dropped 5 bases, with 13 bases sitting between them. CDR1 is WNHNN and CDR2 is SYGVQD in the germline V gene (reference sequence). This CDR3 comprises 15 residues.

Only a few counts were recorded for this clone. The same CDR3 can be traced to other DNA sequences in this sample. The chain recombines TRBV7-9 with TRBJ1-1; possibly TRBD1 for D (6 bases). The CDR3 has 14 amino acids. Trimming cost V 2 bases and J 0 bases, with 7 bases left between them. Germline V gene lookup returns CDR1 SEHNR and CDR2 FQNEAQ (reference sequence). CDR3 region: CASSLQGMNTEAFF. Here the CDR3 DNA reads TGTGCCAGCAGCTTACAGGGGATGAACACTGAAGCTTTCTTT.

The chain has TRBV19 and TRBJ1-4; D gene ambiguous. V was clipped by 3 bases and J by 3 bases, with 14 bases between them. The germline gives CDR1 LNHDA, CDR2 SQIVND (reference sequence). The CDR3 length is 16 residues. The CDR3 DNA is TGTGCCAGTAGTATCCTGGACGGGGAGGCTAATGAAAAACTGTTTTTT. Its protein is CASSILDGEANEKLFF.

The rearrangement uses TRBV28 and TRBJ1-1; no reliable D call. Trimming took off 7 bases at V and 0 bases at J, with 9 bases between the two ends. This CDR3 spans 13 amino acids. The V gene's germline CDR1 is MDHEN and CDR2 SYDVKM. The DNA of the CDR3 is TGTGCCAGCAACGTAGCTGTGAACACTGAAGCTTTCTTT. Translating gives CASNVAVNTEAFF.

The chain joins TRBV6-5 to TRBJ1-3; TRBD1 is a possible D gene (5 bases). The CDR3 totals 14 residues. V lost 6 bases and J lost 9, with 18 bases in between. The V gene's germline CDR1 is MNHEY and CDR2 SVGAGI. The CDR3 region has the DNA TGTGCCAGCAGGCCCGGGACGGCCGGGGGCACCATATATTTT. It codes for CASRPGTAGGTIYF.

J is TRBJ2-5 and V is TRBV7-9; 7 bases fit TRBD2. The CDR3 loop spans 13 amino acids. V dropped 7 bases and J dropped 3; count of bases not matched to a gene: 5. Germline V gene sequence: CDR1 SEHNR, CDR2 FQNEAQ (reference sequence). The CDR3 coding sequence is TGTGCCAGCAAGATTGGGACTAAAGAGACCCAGTACTTC. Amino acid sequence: CASKIGTKETQYF.

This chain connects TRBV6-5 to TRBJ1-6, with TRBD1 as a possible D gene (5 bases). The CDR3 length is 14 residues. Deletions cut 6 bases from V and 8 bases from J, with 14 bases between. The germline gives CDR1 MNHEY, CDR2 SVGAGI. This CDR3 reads CASSRMWGDSPLHF. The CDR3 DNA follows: TGTGCCAGCAGCCGCATGTGGGGGGATTCACCCCTCCACTTT.

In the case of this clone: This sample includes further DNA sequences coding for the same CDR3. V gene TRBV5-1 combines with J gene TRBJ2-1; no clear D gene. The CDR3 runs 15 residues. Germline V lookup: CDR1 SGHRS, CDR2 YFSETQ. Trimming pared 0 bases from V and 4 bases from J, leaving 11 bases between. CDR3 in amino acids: CASSLVSGVYNEQFF. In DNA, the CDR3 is TGCGCCAGCAGCTTGGTGTCCGGTGTTTACAATGAGCAGTTCTTC.

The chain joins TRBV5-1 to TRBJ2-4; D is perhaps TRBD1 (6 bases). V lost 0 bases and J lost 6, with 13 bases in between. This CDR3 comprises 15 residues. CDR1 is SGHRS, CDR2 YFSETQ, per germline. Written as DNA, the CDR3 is TGCGCCAGCAGCTTGGATCTTGGCAGGGGAAACATTCAGTACTTC. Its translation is CASSLDLGRGNIQYF.

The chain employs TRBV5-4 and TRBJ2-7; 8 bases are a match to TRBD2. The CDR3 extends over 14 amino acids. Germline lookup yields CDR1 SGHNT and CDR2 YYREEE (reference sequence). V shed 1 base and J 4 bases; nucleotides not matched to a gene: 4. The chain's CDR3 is CASSLTGGTYEQYF. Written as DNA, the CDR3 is TGTGCCAGCAGCTTGACGGGAGGGACGTACGAGCAGTACTTC.

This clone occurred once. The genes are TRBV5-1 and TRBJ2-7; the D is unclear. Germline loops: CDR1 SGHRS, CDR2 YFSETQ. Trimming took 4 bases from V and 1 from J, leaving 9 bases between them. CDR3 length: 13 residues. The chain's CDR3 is CASSEVVSYEQYF. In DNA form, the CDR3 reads TGCGCCAGCAGCGAGGTAGTTTCCTACGAGCAGTACTTC.